This TCR beta chain was recovered during a study of Ad26.COV2.S vaccination and SARS-CoV-2 variants. Across the whole study: COV1001, an Ad26.COV2.S trial, supplied this vaccine-arm donor.

Regarding treatment: some 19 received Ad26.COV2.S at low or high dose, single or two shots; about 5 received placebo; per-sample allocation not given. At day 63 after the first vaccine or placebo injection, samples were drawn. Within Boston, the person who donated was an adult of 18-55 years. In germline, CDR1 is SSHAT, CDR2 FNYEAQ (reference sequence). There are 15 residues in the CDR3. Assay: immunoSEQ multiplex PCR; the TCRdb copy retains only in-frame clones and omits some. Of hundreds of thousands of clones in the sample, 80% to 95% were seen once. Study-level points and caveats: Vaccine recipients posted higher spike-specific TCR breadth than their placebo counterparts.

About this clone: Its target is unknown. The junction shows a germline mismatch at one end, possibly a read error.

The receptor was isolated from a person aged 18-65 years who received the Ad26.COV2.S COVID-19 vaccine or a placebo. The V call is TRBV7-7, the J call TRBJ2-1; TRBD2 agrees at 9 bases. Sequenced here: peripheral blood, sampled in a trial of Ad26.COV2.S vaccine versus placebo. The CDR3 reads CASSPRGLAGNEQFF. For the CDR3, the DNA is TGTGCTAGCAGCCCCCGGGGACTAGCCGGGAATGAGCAGTTCTTC. Drawing the rest from reference TRBV7-7 and TRBJ2-1, the complete variable domain is GAGVSQSPRYKVTKRGQDVTLRCDPISSHATLYWYQQALGQGPEFLTYFNYEAQPDKSGLPSDRFSAERPEGSISTLTIQRTEQRDSAMYRCASSPRGLAGNEQFFGPGTRLTVL.